The entry below describes one T cell receptor beta chain. The sample contains more than one DNA sequence encoding this CDR3. Per the original data handling: Amplification of reference gene primers provided the estimated nucleated cell counts. Sequenced by immunoSEQ multiplex PCR; TCRdb stores in-frame clones only, minus some. V, J and clone size are taken as reported in that table, and D and trimming were inferred from the DNA itself. The data contain about 210,000 clones, roughly 78% of them singletons. This specimen comes from a study of blood T cell repertoires in COVID-19. Germline CDR1 is MNHEY and CDR2 is SMNVEV (reference sequence). V lost 3 bases and J lost 7, with 9 bases in between. This CDR3 is built from 12 residues.

The V and J genes are TRBV27 and TRBJ1-2; D is perhaps TRBD1 (6 bases). The sample comprised peripheral blood. The TCR sequence derives from a woman aged 40 to 49 with acute or convalescent COVID-19. The CDR3 sequence: CASSFRGGGYTF. The CDR3 nucleotides read TGTGCCAGCAGTTTTAGGGGGGGTGGCTACACCTTC.